A selection of T cell receptor beta chains follows, all from one sample in a study of a mutant IDH1 vaccine in newly diagnosed glioma. Sequencing was performed with immunoSEQ multiplex PCR; in TCRdb, only in-frame clones are kept and a portion is missing. The table shows 75,000 to 100,000 clones, with about four fifths occurring only once. Source: PBMCs, taken from a glioma patient treated with radiotherapy, temozolomide or both. The receptors were gathered from a middle-aged man with glioma. Some clones in this sample may be carry-over from other donors' samples. Both conserved end residues are part of each CDR3. The D gene is left open where the match is weak. Clone size appears in some rows only: once, few, many, or a class for an expanded clone.

J gene | clone size | D gene | V gene | CDR3 protein | CDR3 DNA
TRBJ2-1 | few | TRBD2 | TRBV7-2 | CASNLQSLAGGHEQFF | TGTGCCAGCAACCTCCAGAGCCTAGCGGGGGGGCATGAGCAGTTCTTC
TRBJ2-7 | NA | TRBD1 | TRBV30 | CAWSEQGQGWGRVREQYF | TGTGCCTGGAGTGAGCAGGGACAGGGGTGGGGGCGGGTCCGCGAGCAGTACTTC
TRBJ2-3 | NA | NA | TRBV7-8 | CASSLSPPDTQYF | TGTGCCAGCAGCTTAAGTCCCCCAGATACGCAGTATTTT
TRBJ2-3 | few | NA | TRBV2 | CASRNTDTQYF | TGTGCCAGCAGGAACACAGATACGCAGTATTTT
TRBJ2-1 | NA | TRBD2 | TRBV2 | CASRQGTSGGYMFF | TGTGCCAGCAGGCAAGGGACTAGCGGGGGGTACATGTTCTTC
TRBJ2-2 | NA | NA | TRBV9 | CASSVGGGNTGELFF | TGTGCCAGCAGCGTAGGTGGCGGGAACACCGGGGAGCTGTTTTTT
TRBJ2-3 | NA | NA | TRBV29-1 | CSVELARGPDTQYF | TGCAGCGTTGAATTGGCGCGGGGGCCCGATACGCAGTATTTT
TRBJ1-6 | NA | NA | TRBV30 | CAWRQNNSPLHF | TGTGCCTGGAGACAAAATAATTCACCCCTCCACTTT
TRBJ1-1 | few | NA | TRBV10-1 | CASSRRGASNTEAFF | TGCGCCAGCAGTCGCCGAGGGGCAAGTAACACTGAAGCTTTCTTT
TRBJ2-7 | NA | NA | TRBV29-1 | CSVKEGRDEQYF | TGCAGCGTTAAGGAGGGTAGGGACGAGCAGTACTTC
TRBJ2-3 | NA | TRBD1 | TRBV7-9 | CASSAGQGRISDTQYF | TGTGCCAGCAGCGCCGGACAGGGGAGGATTTCAGATACGCAGTATTTT
TRBJ1-5 | NA | TRBD1 | TRBV4-1 | CASSQRDREGQPQHF | TGCGCCAGCAGCCAGCGGGACAGGGAGGGTCAGCCCCAGCATTTT
TRBJ1-6 | NA | NA | TRBV5-5 | CASSLQGTLPPLHF | TGTGCCAGCAGCCTACAGGGTACCCTTCCACCCCTCCACTTT
TRBJ1-1 | NA | NA | TRBV15 | CATSPHVGPGTEAFF | TGTGCCACCAGCCCCCATGTTGGTCCCGGGACTGAAGCTTTCTTT
TRBJ1-3 | NA | NA | TRBV27 | CASSFRKGLGNTIYF | TGTGCCAGCAGTTTTCGGAAGGGGCTCGGAAACACCATATATTTT
TRBJ2-2 | NA | TRBD1 | TRBV30 | CAWSKGTGSAGELFF | TGTGCCTGGAGTAAAGGGACAGGGTCGGCCGGGGAGCTGTTTTTT
TRBJ1-1 | once | NA | TRBV2 | CASRDRYTEAFF | TGTGCCAGCAGAGACAGGTACACTGAAGCTTTCTTT
TRBJ1-6 | NA | NA | TRBV6-5 | CASSYGSSYNSPLHF | TGTGCCAGCAGTTACGGTAGCTCCTATAATTCACCCCTCCACTTT
TRBJ1-4 | many | NA | TRBV7-9 | CASSLEGGNNEKLFF | TGTGCCAGCAGCTTAGAAGGGGGGAATAATGAAAAACTGTTTTTT
TRBJ2-5 | NA | TRBD2 | TRBV6-1 | CASSQLAGGQETQYF | TGTGCCAGCAGCCAACTAGCGGGGGGCCAAGAGACCCAGTACTTC
TRBJ2-7 | NA | NA | TRBV13 | CASSLGPGEGYEQYF | TGTGCCAGCAGCTTAGGCCCAGGGGAGGGCTACGAGCAGTACTTC
TRBJ1-4 | few | NA | TRBV19 | CASSREKGEKLFF | TGTGCCAGTAGCCGGGAGAAGGGTGAAAAACTGTTTTTT
TRBJ2-3 | NA | TRBD2 | TRBV6-1 | CASSEEAGGPHTQYF | TGTGCCAGCAGTGAAGAGGCGGGGGGGCCCCATACGCAGTATTTT